This T cell receptor (beta chain) comes out of a study of blood T cells in healthy people across ages (dated by TCRdb to the mid-2010s). For context, the study as a whole: Template switching captured roughly one uniquely barcoded TCR beta cDNA molecule per two T cells in model experiments. Age-related changes in TCR beta repertoire diversity were measured in the study by deep sequencing normalized with unique cDNA molecular identifiers. The donors were split into four age groups: young (average 16 years), middle-aged (39), aged (62) and long-lived (under 85). To avoid experimental bias, donors of different ages were distributed randomly across sequencing lanes. Using the same blood draw, the study looked at two additional independent replicas of 1 million unique cDNA reads for two donors, one aged 18 to 30 and the other aged 80 or older. Results the study describes overall, beyond this receptor: The CMV infection status of donors was not known, potentially confounding age-related changes in expanded clonotypes. There was a strong correlation between observed TCR beta diversity and the percentage of naive T cells measured by flow cytometry. Estimates of total diversity from one million sequenced T cells were regarded as lower bounds and underestimates. The long-lived group showed more naive CD4+ T cells, fewer expanded clones and increased TCR diversity than the aged group, suggesting age selection. As age increased, observed TCR beta diversity per million T cells dropped in a roughly linear way, and a significant reduction was already evident by age about 40. Since profiling was done on bulk unsorted PBMCs, naive and antigen-experienced compartments could not be conclusively compared.

Trimming takes 0 bases from V and 6 bases from J, and the germline ends sit 14 bases apart. From the cysteine up to the phenylalanine, the CDR3 has a length of 16 residues. Of the read, only the CDR3 DNA is kept; its 48 bases are in frame from base 1. CDR1 and CDR2 are drawn from the germline V gene (reference sequence): SEHNR, FQNEAQ. The roughly 39 donors, aged 6 to 90 years, were systemically healthy Caucasian individuals from Russia. About 9.8 milliliters of peripheral blood were drawn from each donor into EDTA-treated Vacutainer tubes. Ficoll-Paque density-gradient centrifugation was used to isolate PBMCs, with at least 6.5 million per sample. Trizol reagent was used to extract total RNA from PBMCs, with at least 5.5 micrograms per sample. Naive CD45RAhigh/CD27high T cell percentages were measured by flow cytometry on a PBMC aliquot from every donor. The library relied on 5' RACE. A second PCR of roughly 7 to 11 cycles was run with a J-beta primer mix and a sample-barcoded 5' primer. A unique molecular identifier was introduced onto each TCR beta cDNA molecule by a template-switch 5' adaptor carrying 12 random nucleotides. Each sample yielded at least 2.5 million CDR3-containing paired-end reads. All of the RNA was converted into first-strand cDNA using the Mint cDNA synthesis kit, with a TRBC-specific oligonucleotide serving as the primer. After uracil-DNA glycosylase treatment, a first 18-cycle PCR used universal primers M1SS and BC2_uni_R on all cDNA. The source study handled its data this way. For normalization, 1 million high-quality reads, each with a distinct molecular identifier, were randomly selected from each sample. Instead of being binned into consensus sequences, reads with shared molecular identifiers were discarded. MiTCR, with a Q25 quality threshold and the strictest error-elimination algorithm, was used for CDR3 identification, clonotype clustering and error correction. Lower-bound total TCR beta diversity was estimated with a nonparametric unseen species model using Euler transformation. Through fastp at Q25 and MiXCR, TCRdb rebuilt clones from the public reads, retaining in-frame beta chains. Duplicate CDR3 protein sequences are folded into a single record with the most common DNA and genes. TCRdb's processing, not the authors' own work, is the source of the V and J calls. This sample has some 1.8 million distinct CDR3 sequences in its table, and roughly 43% of those were observed once. The ten largest clones add up to 20% to 25% of the sample.

As to this clonotype: Its antigen is still unknown. No base qualities exist here, and no much larger clone lies one base off it.

The sample was blood. This receptor was taken from a human donor in good health. The rearranged chain carries TRBV7-9 and TRBJ1-4; possibly the D gene is TRBD1, per 5 matching bases. The DNA sequence is given as TGTGCCAGCAGCTTAGCGGCGCAGGGCTCACATGAAAAACTGTTTTTT. This codes for CASSLAAQGSHEKLFF. With all but the CDR3 taken from the reference TRBV7-9 and TRBJ1-4 genes, the full variable domain is: DTGVSQNPRHKITKRGQNVTFRCDPISEHNRLYWYRQTLGQGPEFLTYFQNEAQLEKSRLLSDRFSAERPKGSFSTLEIQRTEQGDSAMYLCASSLAAQGSHEKLFFGSGTQLSVL.